The source of this TCR beta chain is a study of shared clonotypes between healthy human individuals. Background on the study: Each donor's CD8 memory used one plate, CD8 naive two, each CD4 subset three.

Findings and caveats of the study: Larger richness was generally estimated for naive than memory subsets. About 5% of naive CD4 clonotypes were common to a few donors.

Germline CDR1 LNHNV, CDR2 YYDKDF (reference sequence). Trimming removed 3 bases from V and 0 bases from J; junction bases left unmatched: 3. CDR3 length: 16 residues. This clone was observed a handful of times. The antigen is undetermined. Deep was the level at which the assay was run. Here immunoSEQ multiplex PCR was the method, and the copy in TCRdb shows in-frame clones only, minus some. This sample has under 1,100,000 clones, with 75% to 85% found just once. J is TRBJ2-2 and V is TRBV15, with TRBD1 matching over 8 bases. The origin of this receptor is a man aged 18-30 years in good health. Some clones in this sample may be carry-over from other donors' samples. The sequenced sample consisted of memory CD4+ T cells from PBMCs. Noted subset: CD45RA-negative fraction. CDR3 region: CATSSLDRANTGELFF. In nucleotides, the CDR3 is TGTGCCACCAGCAGCTTGGACAGGGCGAACACCGGGGAGCTGTTTTTT.